This T cell receptor (beta chain) appears in the sequencing data of a study of cytotoxic CD8 clonotypes in ibrutinib-treated CLL. In the study overall: Among the patients, 10 to 11 presented as relapsed/refractory and 15 as treatment-naive; roughly 17 showed unmutated IGHV. Whole-study findings and limits: Patients with sustained remission and those progressing were sampled at differing times.

The length of the CDR3 is 16 residues. V was shortened by 4 bases and J by 4 bases, with 19 bases between the two germline ends. The germline V gene encodes CDR1 MNHNY and CDR2 SVGAGI (reference sequence). Comments on this clone: Its antigen is unknown.

Profiling relied on immunoSEQ multiplex PCR, and the TCRdb table lists in-frame clones only, not all of them. The sample comprises about 76,000 clones, around 84% of which are singletons, and under 6% rests with the top ten. The receptor comes from a human donor with chronic lymphocytic leukemia. The chain carries TRBV6-6 and TRBJ1-2; D is possibly TRBD1 (5 bases). Sequences were derived from PBMCs, sampled before ibrutinib treatment. This chain's CDR3 is CASSFTGTDWAYGYTF. The CDR3 DNA sequence: TGTGCCAGCAGTTTTACCGGGACGGACTGGGCCTATGGCTACACCTTC.